One sample yielded the 10 T cell receptor beta chains listed below, sequenced in a study of control samples from healthy donors and cancer patients. Only in-frame clones appear in the TCRdb table, and some are missing; sequencing was by immunoSEQ multiplex PCR. The data show about 180,000 clones, with around 94% seen just once and 1.1% to 1.5% held by the top ten. Sequencing was done on a sample of blood. These receptor sequences come from a man aged 25 to 40 in good health.

In its sample, this clone was seen a few times. The chain links TRBV30 to TRBJ1-3, with a tentative D call TRBD1 (5 bases). V was trimmed by 1 base and J by 3 bases, leaving 7 bases between them. The CDR3 runs to 13 residues. Germline CDR1 and CDR2: GTSNPN and SVGIG (reference sequence). CDR3 residues: CAWSAGFGNTIYF. CDR3 DNA: TGTGCCTGGAGTGCAGGGTTTGGAAACACCATATATTTT.

The chain combines TRBV19 with TRBJ1-2; TRBD1 matches 9 bases. The CDR3 consists of 13 residues. The V gene end was trimmed by 6 bases and the J gene end by 6 bases; junction bases not matched to a gene: 5. CDR1 and CDR2 (germline): LNHDA, SQIVND (reference sequence). The CDR3 bases are TGTGCCAGTAGCCCACAGGGGGCGGATGGCTACACCTTC. Translated, it gives CASSPQGADGYTF.

The chain carries TRBV14 and TRBJ1-2; tentatively, D is TRBD1 (5 bases). Germline V lookup: CDR1 SGHDN, CDR2 FVKESK. The CDR3 sequence is 13 residues long. The V end lost 4 bases, the J end lost 8 bases, and 14 bases lay between the germline ends. The DNA for the CDR3 is TGTGCCAGCAGCCGAGACGTCAGGGACGGCTACACCTTC. Protein: CASSRDVRDGYTF.

As to this clone: The sample contains more than one DNA sequence encoding this CDR3. This sequence joins TRBV12-3 or TRBV12-4 and TRBJ1-2; D is perhaps TRBD1 (5 bases). V was cut by 1 base and J by 2 bases, with 5 bases left in between. CDR3 length: 13 residues. DNA for the CDR3: TGTGCCAGCAGTTTAGGACAGAACTATGGCTACACCTTC. This encodes CASSLGQNYGYTF.

The chain employs TRBV6-5 and TRBJ2-3; D is possibly TRBD2 (5 bases). Looked up from germline, CDR1 is MNHEY and CDR2 is SVGAGI. Between the trimmed V and J ends, which lost 2 bases and 2 bases, there was a span of 11 bases. The CDR3 has 15 amino acids. The CDR3 DNA reads as TGTGCCAGCAGTTACGCCCGGGGATACACAGATACGCAGTATTTT. It is translated as CASSYARGYTDTQYF.

This chain uses TRBV28 with TRBJ1-5; the D gene is possibly TRBD1 (6 bases). The CDR3 runs 16 residues. Germline values: CDR1 MDHEN, CDR2 SYDVKM. V gave up 3 bases and J gave up 4 bases, with 16 bases separating them. The CDR3 DNA reads as TGTGCCAGCAGTTTGGGGGGCGCGGGGGGGAATCAGCCCCAGCATTTT. Residues: CASSLGGAGGNQPQHF.

The rearrangement uses TRBV5-6 and TRBJ1-4; D is uncertain. Germline assignment: CDR1 SGHDT and CDR2 YYEEEE. V lost 2 bases and J lost 8, with 7 bases in between. CDR3 length: 12 amino acids. CDR3 sequence reads: CASSFEGEKLFF. CDR3 sequence (DNA): TGTGCCAGCAGCTTTGAGGGCGAAAAACTGTTTTTT.

The J gene is TRBJ1-4, the V gene TRBV18; 11 bases are a match to TRBD1. The V segment lost 0 bases and the J segment 10 bases; nucleotides outside the gene matches: 1. CDR1 and CDR2 (germline): KGHSH, LQKENI. The CDR3 sequence is 14 residues long. The CDR3: CASSPPGQGGKLFF. In nucleotides, the CDR3 is TGTGCCAGCTCACCACCGGGACAGGGGGGAAAACTGTTTTTT.

The sample holds a few counts of this clone. CDR3 protein: CASSTQGGGVYEQFF. The CDR3 nucleotides are TGCGCCAGCAGTACGCAGGGCGGGGGGGTCTATGAGCAGTTCTTC. The chain joins TRBV10-2 to TRBJ2-1, with TRBD2 matching 9 bases. Germline trimming cut 5 bases from V and 8 bases from J; bases unmatched to any gene: 10. The length of the CDR3 is 15 residues. CDR1 and CDR2 (germline): WSHSY, SAAADI.

V is TRBV30 and J is TRBJ1-3; D is unresolved. Germline V gene sequence: CDR1 GTSNPN, CDR2 SVGIG (reference sequence). CDR3 length: 15 residues. Trimming took off 0 bases at V and 3 bases at J, with 12 bases between the two ends. In DNA form, the CDR3 reads TGTGCCTGGAGTGTGGACGCAGGCCTTGGAAACACCATATATTTT. This sequence encodes CAWSVDAGLGNTIYF.